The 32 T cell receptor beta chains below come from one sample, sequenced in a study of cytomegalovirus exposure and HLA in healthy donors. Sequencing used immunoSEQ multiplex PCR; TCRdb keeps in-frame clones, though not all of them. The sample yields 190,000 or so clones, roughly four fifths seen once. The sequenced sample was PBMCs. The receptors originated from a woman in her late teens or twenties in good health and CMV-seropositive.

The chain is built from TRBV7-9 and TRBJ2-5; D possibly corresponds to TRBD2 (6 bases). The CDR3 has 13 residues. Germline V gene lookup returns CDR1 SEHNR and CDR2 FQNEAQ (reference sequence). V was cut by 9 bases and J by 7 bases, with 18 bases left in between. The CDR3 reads CASRSTGEVTQYF. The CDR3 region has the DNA TGTGCCAGTAGGTCCACCGGGGAGGTGACCCAGTACTTC.

This CDR3 is CASSPPATDYEQYF. As DNA, the CDR3 is TGTGCCAGCAGCCCCCCCGCGACAGACTACGAGCAGTACTTC. The chain links TRBV7-9 to TRBJ2-7; possibly TRBD1 for D (5 bases). CDR3 length: 14 residues. CDR1 is SEHNR and CDR2 is FQNEAQ in the germline V gene (reference sequence). V was pared by 5 bases and J by 3 bases, with 14 bases between.

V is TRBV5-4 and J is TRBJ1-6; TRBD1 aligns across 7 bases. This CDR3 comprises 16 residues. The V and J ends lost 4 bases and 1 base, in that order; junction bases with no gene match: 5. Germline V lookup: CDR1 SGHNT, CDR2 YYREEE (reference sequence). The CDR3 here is CASSPRQGSYNSPLHF. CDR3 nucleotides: TGTGCCAGCAGCCCCAGACAGGGTTCCTATAATTCACCCCTCCACTTT.

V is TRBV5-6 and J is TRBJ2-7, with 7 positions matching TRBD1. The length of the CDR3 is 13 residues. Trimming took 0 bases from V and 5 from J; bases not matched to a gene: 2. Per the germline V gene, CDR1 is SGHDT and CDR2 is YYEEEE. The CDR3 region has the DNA TGTGCCAGCAGCTTGGTCCAGGGGGACGAGCAGTACTTC. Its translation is CASSLVQGDEQYF. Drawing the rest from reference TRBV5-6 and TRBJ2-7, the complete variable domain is DAGVTQSPTHLIKTRGQQVTLRCSPKSGHDTVSWYQQALGQGPQFIFQYYEEEERQRGNFPDRFSGHQFPNYSSELNVNALLLGDSALYLCASSLVQGDEQYFGPGTRLTVT.

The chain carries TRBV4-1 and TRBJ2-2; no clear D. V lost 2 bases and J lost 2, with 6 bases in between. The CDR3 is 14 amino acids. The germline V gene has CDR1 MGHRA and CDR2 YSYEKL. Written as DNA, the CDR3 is TGCGCCAGCAGCCAACCCAGAAACACCGGGGAGCTGTTTTTT. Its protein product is CASSQPRNTGELFF.

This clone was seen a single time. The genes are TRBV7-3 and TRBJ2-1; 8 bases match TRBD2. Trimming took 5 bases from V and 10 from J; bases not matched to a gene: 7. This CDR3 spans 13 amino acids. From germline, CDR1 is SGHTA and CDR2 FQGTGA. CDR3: CASSPGLAEEQFF. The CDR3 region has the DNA TGTGCCAGCAGCCCCGGACTAGCCGAGGAGCAGTTCTTC.

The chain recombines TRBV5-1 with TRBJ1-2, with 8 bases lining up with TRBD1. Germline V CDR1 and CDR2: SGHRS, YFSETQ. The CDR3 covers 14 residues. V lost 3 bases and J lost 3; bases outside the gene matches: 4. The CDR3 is CASSSPQGDYGYTF. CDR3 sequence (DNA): TGCGCCAGCAGCTCTCCACAGGGGGACTATGGCTACACCTTC.

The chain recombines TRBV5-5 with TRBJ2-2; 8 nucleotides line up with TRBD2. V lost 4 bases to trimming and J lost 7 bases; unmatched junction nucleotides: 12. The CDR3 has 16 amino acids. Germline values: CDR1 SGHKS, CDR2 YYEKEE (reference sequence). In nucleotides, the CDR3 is TGTGCCAGCAGCCCCGCGGGCGGGGGGCTGGGCGGGGAGCTGTTTTTT. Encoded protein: CASSPAGGGLGGELFF.

The chain's CDR3 is CASSYQRRSGNTIYF. The CDR3 DNA sequence: TGTGCCAGCAGTTACCAGAGGAGATCTGGAAACACCATATATTTT. The V and J genes are TRBV6-5 and TRBJ1-3; D is unresolved. Germline-derived CDR1 and CDR2 are MNHEY and SVGAGI. Trimming shortened V by 2 bases and J by 1 base, and 9 bases separated the two germline ends. There are 15 residues in the CDR3.

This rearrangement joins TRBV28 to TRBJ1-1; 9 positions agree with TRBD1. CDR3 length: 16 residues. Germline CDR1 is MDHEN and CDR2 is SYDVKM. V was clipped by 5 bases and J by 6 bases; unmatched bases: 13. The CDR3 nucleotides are TGTGCCAGCAGTAAGGCCACAGGGGGCGCGTTCGCTGAAGCTTTCTTT. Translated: CASSKATGGAFAEAFF.

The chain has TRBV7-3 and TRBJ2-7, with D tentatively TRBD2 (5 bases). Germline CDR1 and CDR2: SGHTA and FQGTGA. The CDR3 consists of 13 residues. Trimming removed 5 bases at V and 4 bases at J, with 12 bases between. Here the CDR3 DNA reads TGTGCCAGCAGCCAAGGACTGGGGTACGAGCAGTACTTC. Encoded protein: CASSQGLGYEQYF.

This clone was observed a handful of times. CDR3 nucleotide sequence: TGCAGCGTAATGACGGGACAACGGGCTGAAGCTTTCTTT. Its translation is CSVMTGQRAEAFF. The rearrangement links TRBV29-1 to TRBJ1-1; perhaps TRBD1 as D (6 bases). V lost 6 bases and J lost 6, with 17 bases in between. CDR3 length equals 13 residues. CDR1 and CDR2 from the germline V gene are SQVTM and ANQGSEA.

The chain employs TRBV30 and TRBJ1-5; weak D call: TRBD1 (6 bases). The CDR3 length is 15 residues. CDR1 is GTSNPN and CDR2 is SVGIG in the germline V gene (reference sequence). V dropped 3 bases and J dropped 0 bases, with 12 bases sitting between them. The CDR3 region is CAWRTGFPSNQPQHF. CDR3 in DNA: TGTGCCTGGAGAACAGGGTTCCCTAGCAATCAGCCCCAGCATTTT.

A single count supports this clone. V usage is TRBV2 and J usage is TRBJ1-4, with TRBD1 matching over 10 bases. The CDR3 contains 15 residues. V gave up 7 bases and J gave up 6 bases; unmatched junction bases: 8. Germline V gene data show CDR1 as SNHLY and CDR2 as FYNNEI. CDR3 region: CASNPGTGVDEKLFF. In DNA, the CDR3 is TGTGCCAGCAATCCCGGGACAGGGGTGGATGAAAAACTGTTTTTT.

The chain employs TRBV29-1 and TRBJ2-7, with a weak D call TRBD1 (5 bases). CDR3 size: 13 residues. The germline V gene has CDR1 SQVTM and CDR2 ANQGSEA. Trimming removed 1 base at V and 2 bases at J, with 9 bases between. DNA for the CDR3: TGCAGCGTTGAAGCTCAGGGAACCTACGAGCAGTACTTC. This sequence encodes CSVEAQGTYEQYF.

CDR3 protein: CASSAGTATEAFF. CDR3 sequence (DNA): TGTGCCAGCAGCGCCGGGACAGCCACTGAAGCTTTCTTT. This chain joins TRBV9 and TRBJ1-1; TRBD1 agrees at 7 bases. This CDR3 is built from 13 residues. Germline-derived CDR1 and CDR2 are SGDLS and YYNGEE. V lost 3 bases and J lost 4; bases outside the gene matches: 3.

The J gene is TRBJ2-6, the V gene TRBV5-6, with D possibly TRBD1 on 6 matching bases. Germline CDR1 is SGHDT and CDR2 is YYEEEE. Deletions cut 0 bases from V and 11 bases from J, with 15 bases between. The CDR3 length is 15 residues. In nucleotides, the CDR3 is TGTGCCAGCAGCTTGGTTTCTGGGGGCGGTGACGTCCTGACTTTC. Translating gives CASSLVSGGGDVLTF. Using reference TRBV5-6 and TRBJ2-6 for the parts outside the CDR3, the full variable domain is DAGVTQSPTHLIKTRGQQVTLRCSPKSGHDTVSWYQQALGQGPQFIFQYYEEEERQRGNFPDRFSGHQFPNYSSELNVNALLLGDSALYLCASSLVSGGGDVLTFGAGSRLTVL.

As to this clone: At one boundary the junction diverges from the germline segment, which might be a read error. The CDR3 here is CASSYQQGGMHF. CDR3 sequence (DNA): TGTGCCAGCAGCTACCAACAGGGAGGGATGCACTTC. The chain recombines TRBV11-1 with TRBJ2-7; D may be TRBD2 (7 bases). Germline CDR1 is SGHAT and CDR2 is FQDESV (reference sequence). CDR3 length: 12 amino acids.

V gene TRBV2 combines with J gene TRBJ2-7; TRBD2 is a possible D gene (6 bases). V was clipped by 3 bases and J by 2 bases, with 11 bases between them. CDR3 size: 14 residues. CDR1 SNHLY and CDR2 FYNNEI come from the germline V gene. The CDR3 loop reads CASSEEGRTYEQYF. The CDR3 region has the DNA TGTGCCAGCAGTGAGGAGGGCCGCACCTACGAGCAGTACTTC.

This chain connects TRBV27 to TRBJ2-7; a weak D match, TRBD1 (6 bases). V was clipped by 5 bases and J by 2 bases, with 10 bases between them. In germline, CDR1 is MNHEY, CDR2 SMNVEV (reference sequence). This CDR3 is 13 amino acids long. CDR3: CASSRQVTYEQYF. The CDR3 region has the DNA TGTGCCAGCAGTCGACAGGTGACCTACGAGCAGTACTTC.

DNA for the CDR3: TGTGCCAGTAGTATAGAGGGGGCCAGCAATGAAAAACTGTTTTTT. This translates into CASSIEGASNEKLFF. The chain uses TRBV19 and TRBJ1-4, with D possibly matching TRBD1 (6 bases). The CDR3 loop spans 15 amino acids. The germline V and J ends were trimmed by 0 bases and 5 bases, with 10 bases remaining between them. From germline, CDR1 is LNHDA and CDR2 SQIVND (reference sequence).

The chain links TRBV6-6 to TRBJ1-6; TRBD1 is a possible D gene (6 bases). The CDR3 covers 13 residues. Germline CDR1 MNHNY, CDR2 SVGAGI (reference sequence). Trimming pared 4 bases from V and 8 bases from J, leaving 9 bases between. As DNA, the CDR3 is TGTGCCAGCAGTTTAGCAGGGGATTCACCCCTCCACTTT. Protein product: CASSLAGDSPLHF.

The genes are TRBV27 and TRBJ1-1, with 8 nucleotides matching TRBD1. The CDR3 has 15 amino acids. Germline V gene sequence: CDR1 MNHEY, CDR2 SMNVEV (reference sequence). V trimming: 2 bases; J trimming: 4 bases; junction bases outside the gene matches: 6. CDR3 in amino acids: CASSLQGAGATEAFF. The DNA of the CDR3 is TGTGCCAGCAGTTTACAGGGGGCCGGAGCCACTGAAGCTTTCTTT.

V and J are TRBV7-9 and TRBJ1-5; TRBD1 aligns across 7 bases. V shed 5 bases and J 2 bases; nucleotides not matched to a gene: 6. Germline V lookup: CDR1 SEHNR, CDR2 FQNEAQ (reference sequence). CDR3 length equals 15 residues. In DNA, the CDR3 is TGTGCCAGCAGCCTCAAGGGGGCAGGCAATCAGCCCCAGCATTTT. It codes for CASSLKGAGNQPQHF.

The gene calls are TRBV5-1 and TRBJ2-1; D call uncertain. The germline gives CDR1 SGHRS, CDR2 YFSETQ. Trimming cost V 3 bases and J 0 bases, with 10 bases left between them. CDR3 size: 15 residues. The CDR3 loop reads CASSSTYSSYNEQFF. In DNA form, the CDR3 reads TGCGCCAGCAGCTCGACGTACAGCTCCTACAATGAGCAGTTCTTC.

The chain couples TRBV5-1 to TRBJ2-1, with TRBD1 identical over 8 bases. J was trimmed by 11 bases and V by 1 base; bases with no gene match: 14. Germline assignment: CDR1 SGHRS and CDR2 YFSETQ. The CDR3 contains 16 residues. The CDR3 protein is CASSLNSQGGNKKQFF. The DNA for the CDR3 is TGCGCCAGCAGCTTGAATTCACAGGGGGGAAACAAGAAGCAGTTCTTC. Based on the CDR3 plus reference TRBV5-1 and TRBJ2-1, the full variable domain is KAGVTQTPRYLIKTRGQQVTLSCSPISGHRSVSWYQQTPGQGLQFLFEYFSETQRNKGNFPGRFSGRQFSNSRSEMNVSTLELGDSALYLCASSLNSQGGNKKQFFGPGTRLTVL.

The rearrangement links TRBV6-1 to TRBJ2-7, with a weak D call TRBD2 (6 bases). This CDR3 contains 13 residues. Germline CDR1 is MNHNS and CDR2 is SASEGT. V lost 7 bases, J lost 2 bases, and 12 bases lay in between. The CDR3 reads CASNSAGTYEQYF. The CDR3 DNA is TGTGCCAGCAATTCGGCGGGAACCTACGAGCAGTACTTC.

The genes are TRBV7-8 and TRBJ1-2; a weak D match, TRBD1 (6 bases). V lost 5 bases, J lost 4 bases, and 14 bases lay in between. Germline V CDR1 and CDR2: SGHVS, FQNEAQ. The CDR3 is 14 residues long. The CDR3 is CASSPGTPLYGYTF. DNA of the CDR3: TGTGCCAGCAGCCCCGGGACACCACTCTATGGCTACACCTTC.

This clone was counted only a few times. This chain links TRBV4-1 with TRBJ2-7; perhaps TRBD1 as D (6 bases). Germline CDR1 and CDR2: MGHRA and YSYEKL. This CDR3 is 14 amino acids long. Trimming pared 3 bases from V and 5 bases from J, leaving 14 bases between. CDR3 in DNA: TGCGCCAGCAGCCAGGTAAACAGGGTACACGAGCAGTACTTC. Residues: CASSQVNRVHEQYF.

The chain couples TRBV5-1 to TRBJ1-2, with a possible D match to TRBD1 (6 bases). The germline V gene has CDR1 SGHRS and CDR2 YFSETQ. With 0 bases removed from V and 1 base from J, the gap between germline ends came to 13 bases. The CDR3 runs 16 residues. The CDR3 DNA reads TGCGCCAGCAGCTTGGGGGACATGTCTGATAACTATGGCTACACCTTC. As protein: CASSLGDMSDNYGYTF.

The CDR3 spells CASRDRDRGTEKLFF. CDR3 in DNA: TGTGCCAGCAGAGACCGGGACAGGGGGACCGAAAAACTGTTTTTT. The chain couples TRBV6-5 to TRBJ1-4, with 11 bases matching TRBD1. Germline V gene sequence: CDR1 MNHEY, CDR2 SVGAGI. Trimming took 6 bases from V and 8 from J; bases not matched to a gene: 8. The CDR3 runs 15 residues.

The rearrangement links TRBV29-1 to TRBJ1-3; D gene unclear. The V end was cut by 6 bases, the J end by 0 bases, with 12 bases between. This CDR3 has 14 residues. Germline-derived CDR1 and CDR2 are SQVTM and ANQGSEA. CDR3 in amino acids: CSVVPVSSGNTIYF. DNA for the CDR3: TGCAGCGTCGTACCCGTGAGCTCTGGAAACACCATATATTTT.